Detailed here is one T cell receptor (beta chain). Germline V gene lookup returns CDR1 MNHEY and CDR2 SMNVEV (reference sequence). The CDR3 spans 16 residues. Trimming took off 4 bases at V and 2 bases at J, with 18 bases between the two ends. The data were taken from a study of blood T cell repertoires in COVID-19. Study information: Acute and convalescent COVID-19 samples came from the United States, Italy and Spain.

Original methodology: Nucleated cell counts were estimated from reference gene primer amplification. Sequencing used immunoSEQ multiplex PCR; TCRdb keeps in-frame clones, though not all of them. That table furnishes V, J and clone size, whereas the DNA furnished D and trimming. The sample has 120,000 or so clones; 80% to 90% are singletons. Sequenced sample: peripheral blood. The chain recombines TRBV27 with TRBJ2-7; tentatively, D is TRBD1 (6 bases). This receptor was taken from a human donor in a cohort sampled during active COVID-19. The CDR3 loop reads CASSSQGQVLPYEQYF. Here the CDR3 DNA reads TGTGCCAGCAGTTCCCAGGGGCAAGTCCTACCCTACGAGCAGTACTTC.